The T cell receptor (beta chain) under discussion was sequenced for a study of T cell changes during pregnancy in multiple sclerosis. Sequencing was performed with immunoSEQ multiplex PCR; in TCRdb, only in-frame clones are kept and a portion is missing. The sample carries some 67,000 clones, roughly nine tenths recorded once. CDR3 length: 14 residues. Germline-derived CDR1 and CDR2 are SGHVS and FNYEAQ. The V end was cut by 5 bases, the J end by 4 bases, with 12 bases between. This receptor was taken from a female donor with multiple sclerosis, enrolled in a pregnancy study. This chain uses TRBV7-6 with TRBJ1-3; tentative D call: TRBD1 (6 bases). The sample consisted of peripheral blood, taken after pregnancy. The CDR3 protein is CASSTRTAGNTIYF. In nucleotides, the CDR3 is TGTGCCAGCAGCACCCGGACAGCCGGAAACACCATATATTTT.